The T cell receptor (beta chain) under discussion was sequenced for a study of monozygotic twins with inflammatory bowel disease. As to this clonotype: Its antigen is still unknown.

General study results and limits: Healthy co-twins showed greater TCRbeta diversity (inverse Simpson) than IBD patients. Sharing of clonotypes with others was lower in IBD patients than in healthy twins, and this was especially so with disease activity.

cDNA for TCRalpha and TCRbeta was amplified by nested PCRs of about 15 then 9 cycles. TCRdb reworked the 5' RACE reads into one entry per CDR3 protein, no DNA. The table for this sample gives about 150,000 distinct CDR3 sequences. Germline V CDR1 and CDR2: SGHNT, YYREEE (reference sequence). This CDR3 spans 12 amino acids. Blood was drawn once per donor, and each sample measured 2 to 2.5 ml. The sample consisted of blood. The sequence was obtained from a human donor with ulcerative colitis or Crohn's disease, or a healthy co-twin of an affected twin (not recorded which). The genes are TRBV5-4 and TRBJ1-1; TCRdb picks TRBD1, but there is no DNA to check that call. CDR3 sequence: CASSFGTTEAFF.